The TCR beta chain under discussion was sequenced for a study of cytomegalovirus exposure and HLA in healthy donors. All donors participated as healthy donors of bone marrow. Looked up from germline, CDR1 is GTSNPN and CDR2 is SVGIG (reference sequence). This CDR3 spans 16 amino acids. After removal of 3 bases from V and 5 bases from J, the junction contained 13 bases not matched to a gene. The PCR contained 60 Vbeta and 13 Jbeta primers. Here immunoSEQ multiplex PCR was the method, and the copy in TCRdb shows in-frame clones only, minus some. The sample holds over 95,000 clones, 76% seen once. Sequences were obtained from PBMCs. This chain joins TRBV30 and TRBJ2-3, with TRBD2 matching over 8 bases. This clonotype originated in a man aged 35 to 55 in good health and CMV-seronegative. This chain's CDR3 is CAWRGLGAGAIDTQYF. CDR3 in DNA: TGTGCCTGGAGGGGCCTTGGAGCGGGAGCAATAGATACGCAGTATTTT.